These 10 T cell receptor beta chains came from one sample sequenced in a study of tumor and adjacent non-tumor tissue in lung cancer (dated by TCRdb to between 2018 and 2020). Libraries were constructed by multiplex PCR. Sequencing was carried out with an Illumina HiSeq 2500. Following protocols modified from ARM-PCR, the researchers constructed TCRbeta libraries through three rounds of nested PCR with primers (Table S4). TCRdb ran its own pipeline on the public reads, namely fastp trimming at Q25 and MiXCR clone calling, and kept in-frame beta chains. Under each unique CDR3 protein, matching rows form one entry showing the most common genes and DNA. A total of 100,000 to 120,000 distinct CDR3 sequences appear in this sample, over 70% of them only once. The ten most abundant clones make up about 23% of the sample. RNA was isolated from bulk, unsorted tissue, and RNA quality was assessed with a NanoDrop ND-1000 and an Agilent 2100.

The sequenced material came from lung tumor tissue. The receptor set was obtained from a man aged 70-80 years with non-small cell lung cancer.

Points on this clonotype: The junction does not match germline at one end; this may be a read error. The J gene is TRBJ1-6, the V gene TRBV11-2; 9 nucleotides line up with TRBD1. The CDR3 is made up of 14 amino acids. The germline V gene encodes CDR1 SGHAT and CDR2 FQNNGV. DNA for the CDR3: TGCGCCAGCAGTCAGACAGGGGGGTATCCACCCCTCCAATTT. It is translated as CASSQTGGYPPLQF.

In regard to this clonotype: The junction and the germline gene differ at one end; a read error may be behind it. The rearrangement links TRBV6-5 to TRBJ1-2; tentative D call: TRBD1 (5 bases). CDR1 and CDR2 (germline): MNHEY, SVGAGI. The CDR3 has 14 residues. The CDR3 DNA reads TGTGCCAGCTTTCAGGACATGGCAGGCTATGGCTACAGTTTC. Translated: CASFQDMAGYGYSF.

This clonotype was seen at least ten times. This chain links TRBV12-3 or TRBV12-4 with TRBJ2-3; 8 bases map to TRBD1. J was trimmed by 6 bases and V by 5 bases; bases with no gene match: 4. The CDR3 has 13 residues. The CDR3 spells CASSPGGVDTQYF. The CDR3 DNA is TGTGCCAGCAGTCCAGGGGGCGTCGATACGCAGTATTTT.

The genes are TRBV28 and TRBJ2-3, with 11 nucleotides matching TRBD2. Trimming removed 11 bases from V and 2 bases from J; junction bases left unmatched: 6. Germline CDR1 MDHEN, CDR2 SYDVKM. The CDR3 runs 14 residues. The CDR3 reads CACTSGSLTDTQYF. The CDR3 DNA reads as TGTGCCTGCACTAGCGGGAGCCTCACAGATACGCAGTATTTT.

Regarding this clonotype: The CDR3 does not end in the conserved phenylalanine or tryptophan, so this is likely a read error. The chain joins TRBV6-5 to TRBJ2-2; D gene uncertain. The CDR3 is 16 amino acids. The germline CDR1 and CDR2 sequences are MNHEY and SVGAGI. V was pared by 8 bases and J by 0 bases, with 16 bases between. The CDR3 DNA sequence: TGTGCCAGCGGCCTCAAAGCGAAGGCGAACACCGGGGAGCTGTTTGTT. It codes for CASGLKAKANTGELFV.

This clonotype has ten or more counts. Its ends do not fully match the called genes, so a read error is possible. This chain links TRBV20-1 with TRBJ2-1, with 8 bases identical to TRBD2. Germline V gene data show CDR1 as DFQATT and CDR2 as SNEGSKA (reference sequence). The CDR3 runs to 12 residues. The CDR3 DNA reads as TGCAGTGCAAGCGGGGGCTACGATGAGCAGTTCTTC. It yields the protein CSASGGYDEQFF.

The chain recombines TRBV20-1 with TRBJ2-2; D is perhaps TRBD2 (7 bases). CDR1 DFQATT and CDR2 SNEGSKA come from the germline V gene (reference sequence). The CDR3 contains 14 residues. In nucleotides, the CDR3 is TGCACTGCAGAGGGGGGGGGTTTCACCGGGGAGCTGTTTTTT. The encoded protein is CTAEGGGFTGELFF.

A note on this clonotype: A read error may be the cause here, since a much bigger clone is one base away. DNA for the CDR3: TGTGCCAGCAGCCCCCTAACTAGCAATGAGCAGATCTTC. This sequence encodes CASSPLTSNEQIF. The chain uses TRBV7-3 and TRBJ2-1; D is possibly TRBD2 (6 bases). Germline V gives CDR1 SGHTA, CDR2 FQGTGA. The CDR3 is 13 residues long.

This clonotype was picked up one time. The rearrangement uses TRBV28 and TRBJ2-7; D not certain. Germline V gene data show CDR1 as MDHEN and CDR2 as SYDVKM. The CDR3 length is 17 residues. The germline V and J ends were trimmed by 1 base and 1 base, with 17 bases remaining between them. The CDR3 coding sequence is TGTGCCAGCAGTTTATCCGACGTATTCCATGGTTCCTACGAGCAGTACTTC. This sequence encodes CASSLSDVFHGSYEQYF.

With respect to this clonotype: Being one base from a much bigger clone, this may be a read error. The chain recombines TRBV25-1 with TRBJ2-7, with D uncertain. This CDR3 region has 13 residues. Trimming cost V 2 bases and J 3 bases, with 8 bases left between them. The germline V gene has CDR1 MGHDK and CDR2 SYGVNS. The CDR3 spells CASSEVHDYEQYF. The DNA for the CDR3 is TGTGCCAGCAGTGAAGTCCACGACTACGAGCAGTACTTC.